This T cell receptor beta chain derives from a study of radiation and T cells in renal cell carcinoma. This clone was seen many times. Generated by immunoSEQ multiplex PCR, the TCRdb table keeps only in-frame clones and is missing some. The sample lists more than 15,000 clones; approximately 51% were seen once. The CDR3 is made up of 16 amino acids. Germline V CDR1 and CDR2: MDHEN, SYDVKM. V lost 5 bases and J lost 7; bases outside the gene matches: 10. Documented treatment: 15 Gy SBRT to primary tumor, nephrectomy 4 weeks later. Here the sequenced sample was tumor tissue, taken from a patient whose treatment included radiotherapy and nephrectomy. This receptor was obtained from a woman aged 60-75 years with renal cell carcinoma. The rearrangement uses TRBV28 and TRBJ1-6; TRBD1 aligns across 8 bases. Here the CDR3 reads CASSLLTGVGNSPLHF. The CDR3, as DNA: TGTGCCAGCAGTCTCTTGACAGGGGTGGGAAATTCACCCCTCCACTTT.